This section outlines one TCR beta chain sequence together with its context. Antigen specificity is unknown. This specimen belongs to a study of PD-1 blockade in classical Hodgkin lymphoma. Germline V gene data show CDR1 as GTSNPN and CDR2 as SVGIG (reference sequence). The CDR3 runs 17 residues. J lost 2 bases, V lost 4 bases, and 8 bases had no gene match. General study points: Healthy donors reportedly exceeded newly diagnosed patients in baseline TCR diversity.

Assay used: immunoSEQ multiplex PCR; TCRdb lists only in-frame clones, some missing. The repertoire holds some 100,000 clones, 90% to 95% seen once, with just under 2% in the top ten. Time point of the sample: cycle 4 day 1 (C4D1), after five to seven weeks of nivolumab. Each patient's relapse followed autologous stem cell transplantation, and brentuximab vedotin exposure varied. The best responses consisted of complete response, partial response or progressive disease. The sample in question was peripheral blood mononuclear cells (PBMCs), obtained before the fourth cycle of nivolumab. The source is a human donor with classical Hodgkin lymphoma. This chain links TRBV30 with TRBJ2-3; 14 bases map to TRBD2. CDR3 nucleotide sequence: TGTGCCTGGACCCCCGGACTAGCGGGGGGTTCCACAGATACGCAGTATTTT. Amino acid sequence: CAWTPGLAGGSTDTQYF.